A single sample is the source of the 8 T cell receptor beta chains below, sequenced in a study of cytomegalovirus exposure and HLA in healthy donors. Primers included in the PCR were 60 Vbeta and 13 Jbeta primers. Sequencing used immunoSEQ multiplex PCR; TCRdb keeps in-frame clones, though not all of them. The sample shows about 180,000 clones, approximately 80% of them seen only once. The specimen sequenced was PBMCs. These receptors all come from a girl aged 10 to 17 in good health and CMV-seropositive.

This chain connects TRBV21-1 to TRBJ2-2; TRBD2 was called by the table and not checked on the DNA. TRBV21-1 is a recognized pseudogene. The CDR3 sequence is 16 residues long. The CDR3 reads CASTPFSTRGAGELFF. CDR3 DNA sequence: TGTGCCAGCACCCCTTTTTCGACCCGAGGCGCCGGGGAGCTGTTTTTT.

This clone has only one observation. The chain recombines TRBV25-1 with TRBJ2-1; 8 nucleotides match TRBD2. Trimming took 7 bases from V and 5 from J; bases not matched to a gene: 16. Germline CDR1 is MGHDK and CDR2 is SYGVNS. The CDR3 totals 17 residues. CDR3 bases: TGTGCCAGCACGACTTTAGACGGGAGGGCGAGGGACAATGAGCAGTTCTTC. Translation gives CASTTLDGRARDNEQFF.

This clone was counted once. The chain combines TRBV7-2 with TRBJ2-5; 7 nucleotides match TRBD2. CDR1 is SGHTA, CDR2 FQGNSA, per germline. This CDR3 comprises 15 residues. J was trimmed by 1 base and V by 7 bases; bases with no gene match: 9. CDR3 protein: CASTPRGNLQETQYF. CDR3 sequence (DNA): TGTGCCAGCACTCCGCGGGGGAATCTCCAAGAGACCCAGTACTTC.

The chain uses TRBV6-5 and TRBJ1-2; D perhaps matches TRBD1 (6 bases). Germline CDR1 is MNHEY and CDR2 is SVGAGI. CDR3 size: 15 residues. V lost 6 bases and J lost 7, with 21 bases in between. CDR3 DNA sequence: TGTGCCAGCAGCCTGGACGGCACAGGGTTCAGTGGCTACACCTTC. It specifies CASSLDGTGFSGYTF.

This chain connects TRBV10-2 to TRBJ2-1; 8 nucleotides line up with TRBD2. The CDR3 consists of 14 residues. V was pared by 4 bases and J by 9 bases, with 8 bases of the junction left unmatched. CDR1 and CDR2 from the germline V gene are WSHSY and SAAADI. The CDR3 DNA is TGCGCCAGCAGTGTATCTCGGGAGGGAGTTGAGCAGTTCTTC. Translation gives CASSVSREGVEQFF.

This sequence joins TRBV6-5 and TRBJ1-2, with TRBD1 identical over 8 bases. The V gene's germline CDR1 is MNHEY and CDR2 SVGAGI. CDR3 length: 15 amino acids. V shed 5 bases, J shed 4 bases, and the junction held 9 bases outside the gene matches. The CDR3 nucleotides are TGTGCCAGCAGTAGCGGACAGGGCCCCGTCTATGGCTACACCTTC. Its protein product is CASSSGQGPVYGYTF.

The CDR3 loop reads CASSPRLAGVETGELFF. DNA of the CDR3: TGTGCCAGCAGCCCGAGACTAGCGGGAGTCGAAACCGGGGAGCTGTTTTTT. This rearrangement joins TRBV5-4 to TRBJ2-2; 12 bases fit TRBD2. The CDR3 covers 17 residues. Germline loops: CDR1 SGHNT, CDR2 YYREEE (reference sequence). Trimming at V came to 4 bases and at J to 5 bases, leaving 9 bases not matched to a gene.

This chain uses TRBV6-1 with TRBJ1-2; no reliable D call. The germline gives CDR1 MNHNS, CDR2 SASEGT. There are 14 residues in the CDR3. The ends were cut back, 0 bases at V and 4 bases at J, with 9 bases in the middle. The CDR3 region is CASSEATAVYGYTF. CDR3 coding DNA: TGTGCCAGCAGTGAAGCTACAGCTGTCTATGGCTACACCTTC.